These 18 T cell receptor delta chains originate from one sample sequenced in a study of gamma-delta chains in newborns, infants, children. TCRdb applied CATT to the reads for clone calling. The data show fewer than 14,000 delta-chain clones, 3% to 4.5% seen once. The specimen was blood. The source of these receptors is a child who was a newborn, infant or young child, either healthy, febrile or measles-vaccinated (not recorded which).

This clone turned up a few times. Since a far larger clone is one base different, this is likely a read error. The same CDR3 arises from other DNA sequences in this sample as well. The V call is TRDV2, the J call TRDJ2; 12 bases align to TRDD3. This CDR3 contains 14 residues. CDR1 is GEAIGNYY, CDR2 EKD, per germline. The CDR3 loop reads CACDILGDTAQLFF. The DNA for the CDR3 is TGTGCCTGTGACATACTGGGGGATACAGCGCAACTCTTCTTT.

Judged by abundance, this clone is medium-sized. V gene TRDV2 combines with J gene TRDJ1; 7 nucleotides match TRDD3. The germline V gene encodes CDR1 GEAIGNYY and CDR2 EKD. V gave up 0 bases and J gave up 1 base; unmatched junction bases: 10. This CDR3 region has 17 residues. DNA for the CDR3: TGTGCCTGTGACACCGTCCTGGGGGCCCCGAGCACCGATAAACTCATCTTT. Amino acids: CACDTVLGAPSTDKLIF.

This clone was seen a handful of times. V is TRDV1 and J is TRDJ1; 8 nucleotides agree with TRDD3. The CDR3 spans 17 residues. The V segment lost 3 bases and the J segment 3 bases; nucleotides outside the gene matches: 12. From germline, CDR1 is TSWWSYY and CDR2 QGS. The CDR3 loop reads CALGELSYLLGADKLIF. The CDR3 DNA reads as TGTGCTCTTGGGGAGCTATCCTACCTACTGGGGGCCGATAAACTCATCTTT.

This clone showed up just a few times. One end of the junction is discordant with germline, which a read error may explain. The V and J genes are TRDV2 and TRDJ3, with 13 bases fitting TRDD3. CDR1 GEAIGNYY and CDR2 EKD come from the germline V gene. The CDR3 loop spans 22 amino acids. This chain's CDR3 is CARDPAATGGYDLSWDTRQMFF. CDR3 sequence (DNA): TGTGCCCGTGACCCTGCTGCTACTGGGGGATACGATCTCTCCTGGGACACCCGACAGATGTTTTTC.

This clone was seen only a few times. The chain is built from TRDV1 and TRDJ2; 8 nucleotides agree with TRDD3. This CDR3 spans 24 amino acids. Germline V gene data show CDR1 as TSWWSYY and CDR2 as QGS. Germline trimming cut 3 bases from V and 2 bases from J; bases unmatched to any gene: 29. This CDR3 is CALGDHSLPSVGDPKSMLTAQLFF. The CDR3 DNA is TGTGCTCTTGGGGACCACTCCCTACCATCTGTGGGGGATCCCAAGAGTATGTTGACAGCACAACTCTTCTTT.

The J gene is TRDJ3, while no V gene call was made; the D segment call TRDD3 is taken from the table without a DNA check. The CDR3 totals 23 residues. DNA for the CDR3: TGCGCTCTTGGGGAACCAGGGGCGTACTGGGGCGACTTAGGAACCTGGGACACCCGACAGATGTTTTTC. Translation gives CALGEPGAYWGDLGTWDTRQMFF.

The chain uses TRDV1 and TRDJ1, with D possibly TRDD3 on 9 matching bases. The CDR3 runs to 21 residues. V was pared by 3 bases and J by 2 bases, with 31 bases between. Germline CDR1 is TSWWSYY and CDR2 is QGS. The CDR3 reads CALGEGLPSLYWGNPTDKLIF. DNA for the CDR3: TGTGCTCTTGGGGAGGGCCTTCCTAGCCTGTACTGGGGGAACCCAACCGATAAACTCATCTTT.

The CDR3 DNA is TGTGCTCTTGGGAAGGCCTTCCTAGCCTCATACACCGATAAACTCATCTTT. The encoded protein is CALGKAFLASYTDKLIF. The V gene is TRDV1, the J gene TRDJ1, with TRDD2 identical over 8 bases. Germline trimming cut 5 bases from V and 0 bases from J; bases unmatched to any gene: 11. Germline CDR1 is TSWWSYY and CDR2 is QGS. The CDR3 is made up of 17 amino acids.

This clone has just a few counts. A far more abundant clone sits one base away, making this likely a read error. V usage is TRDV2 and J usage is TRDJ1; 12 nucleotides line up with TRDD3. The CDR3 runs to 17 residues. With V trimmed by 0 bases and J by 11 bases, 15 bases remained unmatched. Looked up from germline, CDR1 is GEAIGNYY and CDR2 is EKD. The CDR3 region is CACDTPRVLGDTVSLIF. The CDR3 nucleotides read TGTGCCTGTGACACCCCGCGCGTACTGGGGGATACTGTCTCCCTCATCTTT.

This clone was counted between two and nine times. The junction departs from the called germline gene at one end, perhaps through a read error. The identical CDR3 is also encoded by other nucleotide sequences in the sample. The chain recombines TRDV2 with TRDJ3, with 7 bases matching TRDD3. The CDR3 spans 18 residues. CDR1 and CDR2 (germline): GEAIGNYY, EKD. The CDR3 DNA reads as TGTGCCTGTGACACCGCTGGGGGCTACTCCTGGGACACCCGACAGATGTTCTTC. Its protein product is CACDTAGGYSWDTRQMFF.

This clone turned up a few times. The amino acid sequence in TCRdb belongs to a much larger clone and departs from this DNA's translation at residue 4, likely a sequencing read error; the sequence shown is translated from the DNA. V gene TRAV29/DV5 combines with J gene TRDJ1, with 12 bases fitting TRDD3. The CDR3 is 17 amino acids. Germline CDR1 is NSMFDY and CDR2 is ISSIKDK. V gave up 4 bases and J gave up 1 base; unmatched junction bases: 11. CDR3 in DNA: TGTGCAGCAGGCCGGGGATCTGGGGGATACGGCACCGATAAACTCATCTTT. Translated: CAAGRGSGGYGTDKLIF.

The sample holds a few counts of this clone. CDR3 loop: CAIGGPGGTSRLGVKLIF. The CDR3 DNA reads as TGTGCTATTGGGGGCCCGGGGGGTACGTCAAGACTGGGGGTTAAACTCATCTTT. The V gene lacks a call, and TRDJ1 is the J gene; the table's D call of TRDD3 was not tested on the DNA. This CDR3 contains 18 residues.

This clone was detected only a few times. Different DNA sequences within this sample yield the same CDR3. The genes are TRDV1 and TRDJ1; possibly TRDD3 for D (6 bases). CDR1 is TSWWSYY and CDR2 is QGS in the germline V gene. Trimming cost V 1 base and J 2 bases, with 29 bases left between them. The CDR3 is 21 residues long. The chain's CDR3 is CALGERLTVWTVGVKTDKLIF. As DNA, the CDR3 is TGTGCTCTTGGGGAACGGTTGACGGTGTGGACAGTGGGGGTTAAGACCGATAAACTCATCTTT.

J is TRDJ1 and V is TRDV1, with D unresolved. TCRdb gives no J gene; it was assigned here by matching the DNA to germline. V lost 0 bases and J 8 bases, leaving 25 bases between the germline ends. CDR1 and CDR2 (germline): TSWWSYY, QGS. The CDR3 length is 18 residues. The CDR3 region is CALGELRLLRPHMEKLIF. The CDR3 nucleotides read TGTGCTCTTGGGGAACTCAGGCTTCTCAGGCCCCATATGGAAAAACTCATCTTT.

This clone has just a few counts. This likely came from a read error, as a far larger clone is one base away. For the CDR3, the DNA is TGTGCCTGTTACACTATTCCACCGCATACTGGGGGAAGTAGTAAACTCATCTTT. Translating it yields CACYTIPPHTGGSSKLIF. The chain uses TRDV2 and TRDJ1; 9 nucleotides align to TRDD3. The length of the CDR3 is 18 residues. Germline loops: CDR1 GEAIGNYY, CDR2 EKD.

This clone was detected a few times. V gene TRDV3 combines with J gene TRDJ1; no firm D call. The germline V gene has CDR1 TVYSNPD and CDR2 GDNSRS (reference sequence). Trimming took 5 bases from V and 2 from J, leaving 24 bases between them. The length of the CDR3 is 16 residues. In DNA form, the CDR3 reads TGTGCCATCTATAAACCCCCTTTTTTACTTACCGATAAACTCATCTTT. Its translation: CAIYKPPFLLTDKLIF.

The V and J genes are TRDV3 and TRDJ1; D perhaps matches TRDD3 (5 bases). This CDR3 has 14 amino acids. Trimming left V 3 bases short and J 3 bases short, with 17 bases between. The germline CDR1 and CDR2 sequences are TVYSNPD and GDNSRS (reference sequence). Here the CDR3 reads CAFTGPEYADKLIF. The CDR3 DNA is TGTGCCTTCACGGGCCCGGAATACGCCGATAAACTCATCTTT.

This rearrangement joins TRDV1 to TRDJ1; 10 positions agree with TRDD3. Germline assignment: CDR1 TSWWSYY and CDR2 QGS. CDR3 size: 20 residues. V was clipped by 0 bases and J by 2 bases; unmatched bases: 15. The DNA of the CDR3 is TGTGCTCTTGGGGAACTTTGGGTCCCCTGGGGGATAGGGTGTACCGATAAACTCATCTTT. Encoded protein: CALGELWVPWGIGCTDKLIF.